This T cell receptor beta chain came from a study of early T cells in non-severe SARS-CoV-2 infection. The V gene lost 4 bases and the J gene lost 7 bases, with 21 bases spanning the gap. Germline V CDR1 and CDR2: SGHRS, YFSETQ. The CDR3 sequence is 16 residues long. cDNA molecules, individually, were tagged with unique molecular identifiers. Using its own MiXCR run on the 5' RACE reads, TCRdb lists one record per CDR3 protein. This sample has 65,000 to 80,000 distinct CDR3 sequences, with about 10% found just once. Sequencing used whole blood. V is TRBV5-1 and J is TRBJ2-1; D perhaps matches TRBD1 (7 bases). This receptor was identified in an adult who was a healthcare worker with PCR-confirmed SARS-CoV-2 infection or an uninfected control (not recorded which). DNA of the CDR3: TGCGCCAGCAGCCAGGAGGGGGCAGGAGTTACAAATGAGCAGTTCTTC. It specifies CASSQEGAGVTNEQFF.